In this sample, the clone carrying this TCR beta chain turned up once. The antigen is not known. Primers included in the PCR were 60 Vbeta and 13 Jbeta primers. The table came from immunoSEQ multiplex PCR; TCRdb's copy has only in-frame clones and leaves some out. The sample has about 100,000 clones; roughly two thirds are singletons. These data are taken from a study of cytomegalovirus exposure and HLA in healthy donors. Turning to the study itself: Most donors, just over 80% of 398 genotyped, fell in the Caucasian-associated ancestry cluster.

Trimming stripped 5 bases from V and 1 base from J, with 20 bases between. CDR1 SGHTA and CDR2 FQGNSA come from the germline V gene. This CDR3 spans 17 amino acids. Whole-study findings and limits: Presence/absence analyses treated sequencing depth as roughly uniform across donors. Most of the CMV-associated TCR beta chains (in a later analysis) appeared to be HLA-restricted. Earlier analysis looked at TCR beta V segments, and most were productive about 90% or about 30% of the time.

Sequencing was performed on PBMCs. V gene TRBV7-2 combines with J gene TRBJ1-2; no clear D gene. The receptor was derived from a man aged 35 to 55 in good health and CMV-seronegative. The DNA for the CDR3 is TGTGCCAGCAGCCAAGAATCGGGCGGGGAAAGTAACTATGGCTACACCTTC. Encoded protein: CASSQESGGESNYGYTF.